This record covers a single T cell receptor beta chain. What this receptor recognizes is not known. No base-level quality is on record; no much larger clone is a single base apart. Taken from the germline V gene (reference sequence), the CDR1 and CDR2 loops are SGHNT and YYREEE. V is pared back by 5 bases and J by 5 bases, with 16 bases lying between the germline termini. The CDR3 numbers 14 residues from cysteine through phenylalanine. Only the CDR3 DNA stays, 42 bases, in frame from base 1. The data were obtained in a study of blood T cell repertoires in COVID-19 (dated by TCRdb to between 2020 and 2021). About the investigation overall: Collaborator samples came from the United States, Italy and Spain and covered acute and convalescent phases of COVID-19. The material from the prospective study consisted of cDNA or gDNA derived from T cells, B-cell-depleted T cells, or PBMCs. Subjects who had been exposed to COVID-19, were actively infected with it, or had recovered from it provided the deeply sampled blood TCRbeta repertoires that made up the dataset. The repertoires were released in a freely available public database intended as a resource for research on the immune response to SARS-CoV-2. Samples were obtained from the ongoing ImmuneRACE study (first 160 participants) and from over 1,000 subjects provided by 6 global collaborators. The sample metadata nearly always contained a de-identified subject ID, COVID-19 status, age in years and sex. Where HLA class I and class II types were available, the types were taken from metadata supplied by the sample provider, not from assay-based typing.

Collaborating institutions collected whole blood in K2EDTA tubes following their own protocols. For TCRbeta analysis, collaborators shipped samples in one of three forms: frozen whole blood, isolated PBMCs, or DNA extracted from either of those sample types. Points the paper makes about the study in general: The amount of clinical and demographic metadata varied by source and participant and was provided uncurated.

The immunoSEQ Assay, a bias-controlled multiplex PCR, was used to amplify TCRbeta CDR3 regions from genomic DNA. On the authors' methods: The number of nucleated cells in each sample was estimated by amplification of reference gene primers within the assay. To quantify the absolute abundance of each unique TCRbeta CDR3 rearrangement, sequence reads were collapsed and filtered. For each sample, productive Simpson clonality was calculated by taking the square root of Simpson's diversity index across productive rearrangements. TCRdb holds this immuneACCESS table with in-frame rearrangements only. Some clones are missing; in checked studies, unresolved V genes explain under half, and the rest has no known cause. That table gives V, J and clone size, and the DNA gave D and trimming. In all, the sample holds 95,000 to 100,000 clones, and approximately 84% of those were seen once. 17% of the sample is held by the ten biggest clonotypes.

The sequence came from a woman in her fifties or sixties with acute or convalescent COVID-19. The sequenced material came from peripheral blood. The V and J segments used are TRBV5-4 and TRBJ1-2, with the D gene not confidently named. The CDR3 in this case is CASSSTAVAYGYTF. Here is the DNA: TGTGCCAGCAGTTCGACTGCGGTAGCTTATGGCTACACCTTC.